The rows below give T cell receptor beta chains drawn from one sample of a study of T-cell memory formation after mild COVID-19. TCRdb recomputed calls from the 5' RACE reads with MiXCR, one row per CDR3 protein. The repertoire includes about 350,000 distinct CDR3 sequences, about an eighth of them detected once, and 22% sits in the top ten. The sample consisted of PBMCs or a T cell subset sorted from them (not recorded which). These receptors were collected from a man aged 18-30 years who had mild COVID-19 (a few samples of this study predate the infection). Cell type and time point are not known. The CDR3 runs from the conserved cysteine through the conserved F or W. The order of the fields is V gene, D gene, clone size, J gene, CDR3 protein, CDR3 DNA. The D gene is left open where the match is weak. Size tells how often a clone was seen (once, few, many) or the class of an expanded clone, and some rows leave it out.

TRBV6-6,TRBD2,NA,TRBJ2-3,CASSSTLAGGLNTQYF,TGTGCCAGCAGCTCAACACTAGCGGGGGGCCTGAATACGCAGTATTTT
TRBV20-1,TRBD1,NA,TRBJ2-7,CSAREDRGSYEQYF,TGCAGTGCTAGAGAGGACAGGGGCTCCTACGAGCAGTACTTC
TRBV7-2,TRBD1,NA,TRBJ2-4,CASSFARDRGRGAKNIQYF,TGTGCCAGCTCCTTCGCCCGGGACAGGGGGCGGGGAGCCAAAAACATTCAGTACTTC
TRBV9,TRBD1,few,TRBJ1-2,CASSVGQGDGYTF,TGTGCCAGCAGCGTAGGACAGGGCGATGGCTACACCTTC
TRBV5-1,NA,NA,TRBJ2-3,CASSLDGKGSDTQYF,TGCGCCAGCAGCTTGGACGGGAAGGGCTCAGATACGCAGTATTTT
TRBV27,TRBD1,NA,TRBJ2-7,CASSPGQAPSYEQYF,TGTGCCAGCAGTCCCGGACAGGCCCCATCCTACGAGCAGTACTTC
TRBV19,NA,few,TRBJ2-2,CASSMIGELFF,TGTGCCAGTAGTATGATCGGGGAGCTGTTTTTT
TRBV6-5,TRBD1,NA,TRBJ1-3,CASTPGYRGLGNTIYF,TGTGCCAGCACCCCCGGGTACAGGGGTCTTGGAAACACCATATATTTT
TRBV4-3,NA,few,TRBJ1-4,CASSQVFGGPRSNEKLFF,TGCGCCAGCAGCCAAGTGTTTGGGGGGCCGCGTTCTAATGAAAAACTGTTTTTT
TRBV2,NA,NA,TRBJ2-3,CASSEALRPGTDTQYF,TGTGCCAGCAGTGAAGCGCTTCGACCAGGCACAGATACGCAGTATTTT
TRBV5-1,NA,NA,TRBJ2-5,CASSLLGPAGVETQYF,TGCGCCAGCAGCTTGTTAGGCCCGGCTGGGGTTGAGACCCAGTACTTC
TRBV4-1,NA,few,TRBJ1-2,CASSQAALVQNYGYTF,TGCGCCAGCAGCCAAGCTGCTTTGGTTCAGAACTATGGCTACACCTTC
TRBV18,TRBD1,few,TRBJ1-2,CASSPTTSGQGSGYTF,TGTGCCAGCTCACCTACAACATCTGGACAGGGGTCTGGCTACACCTTC
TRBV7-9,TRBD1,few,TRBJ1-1,CASTLLRQGANTEAFF,TGTGCCAGCACCTTACTTCGACAGGGAGCGAACACTGAAGCTTTCTTT
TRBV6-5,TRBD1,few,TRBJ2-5,CASSEGQGGDWETQYF,TGTGCCAGCAGTGAGGGACAGGGAGGGGACTGGGAGACCCAGTACTTC
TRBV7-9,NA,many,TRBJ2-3,CASSQGGHWTDTQYF,TGTGCCAGCAGCCAGGGGGGGCATTGGACAGATACGCAGTATTTT
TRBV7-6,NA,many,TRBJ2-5,CASSLVGGQETQYF,TGTGCCAGCAGCTTAGTTGGGGGGCAGGAGACCCAGTACTTC
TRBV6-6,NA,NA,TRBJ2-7,CASSAGQIEQYF,TGTGCCAGCTCCGCCGGACAGATCGAGCAGTACTTC
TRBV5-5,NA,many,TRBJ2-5,CASSLAPDQQETQYF,TGTGCCAGCAGCTTGGCTCCGGACCAGCAAGAGACCCAGTACTTC
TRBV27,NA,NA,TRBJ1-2,CASRAPGAFDYGYTF,TGTGCCAGCAGGGCTCCGGGGGCCTTCGACTATGGCTACACCTTC
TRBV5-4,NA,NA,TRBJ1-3,CASSLDRRGGDTIYF,TGTGCCAGCAGCTTGGACCGCAGGGGCGGAGACACCATATATTTT
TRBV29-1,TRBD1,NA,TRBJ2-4,CSVEDRPGGPKNIQYF,TGCAGCGTTGAAGATCGGCCAGGGGGCCCCAAAAACATTCAGTACTTC
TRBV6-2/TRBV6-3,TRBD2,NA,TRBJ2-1,CASSYRAGGHNEQFF,TGTGCCAGCAGTTACCGAGCGGGGGGCCACAATGAGCAGTTCTTC
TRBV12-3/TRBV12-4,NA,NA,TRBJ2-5,CASQILGSEETQYF,TGTGCCAGCCAGATCTTGGGTTCGGAAGAGACCCAGTACTTC
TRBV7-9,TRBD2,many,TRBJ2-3,CASSRETGLAGRTDTQYF,TGTGCCAGCAGCCGGGAAACGGGACTAGCGGGGCGCACAGATACGCAGTATTTT
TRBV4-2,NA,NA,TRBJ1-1,CASSQHGTGNTEAFF,TGTGCCAGCAGCCAACATGGTACGGGGAACACTGAAGCTTTCTTT
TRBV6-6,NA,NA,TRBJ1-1,CASSGPGLNTEAFF,TGTGCCAGCAGTGGCCCTGGTCTGAACACTGAAGCTTTCTTT
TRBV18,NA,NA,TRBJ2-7,CASSPVEGAGYEQYF,TGTGCCAGCTCACCGGTGGAGGGGGCCGGTTACGAGCAGTACTTC
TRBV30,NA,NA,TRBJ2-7,CAWSPTGEGFNEQYF,TGTGCCTGGAGCCCTACGGGTGAGGGATTCAACGAGCAGTACTTC
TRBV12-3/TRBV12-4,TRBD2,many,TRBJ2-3,CASSLMTSGFLDTQYF,TGTGCCAGCAGCCTTATGACTAGCGGGTTTTTGGATACGCAGTATTTT
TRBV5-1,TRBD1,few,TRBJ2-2,CASSLGTGTHTGELFF,TGCGCCAGCAGCTTGGGGACAGGGACGCACACCGGGGAGCTGTTTTTT
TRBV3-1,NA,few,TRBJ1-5,CASSQGGFAGNQPQHF,TGTGCCAGCAGCCAAGGGGGGTTTGCGGGCAATCAGCCCCAGCATTTT
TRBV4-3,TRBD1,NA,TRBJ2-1,CASSHPGQGTGQFF,TGCGCCAGCAGCCATCCGGGACAGGGGACGGGGCAGTTCTTC
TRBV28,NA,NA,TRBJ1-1,CASSLYKNTEAFF,TGTGCCAGCAGTTTATACAAGAACACTGAAGCTTTCTTT
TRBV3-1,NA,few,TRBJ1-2,CASSLGQGLSGYTF,TGTGCCAGCAGCCTCGGGCAGGGACTCTCTGGCTACACCTTC
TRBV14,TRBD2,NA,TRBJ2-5,CASSQESGGETQYF,TGTGCCAGCAGCCAAGAGAGCGGGGGTGAGACCCAGTACTTC
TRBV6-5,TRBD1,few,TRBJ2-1,CASRLDRGPYNEQFF,TGTGCCAGCAGACTCGACAGGGGCCCCTACAATGAGCAGTTCTTC
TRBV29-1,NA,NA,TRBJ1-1,CSVEVGQGNTEAFF,TGCAGCGTTGAGGTAGGGCAGGGGAACACTGAAGCTTTCTTT
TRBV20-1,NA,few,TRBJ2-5,CSARGSGQETQYF,TGCAGTGCTAGAGGTAGCGGCCAAGAGACCCAGTACTTC
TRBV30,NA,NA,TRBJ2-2,CAWSTPTGELFF,TGTGCCTGGAGCACTCCAACCGGGGAGCTGTTTTTT
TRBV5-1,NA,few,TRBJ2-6,CASSPDPSGANVLTF,TGCGCCAGCAGCCCCGATCCCTCTGGGGCCAACGTCCTGACTTTC